This TCR beta chain was captured by sequencing in a study of early T cells in non-severe SARS-CoV-2 infection. Trimming shortened V by 4 bases and J by 0 bases, and 10 bases separated the two germline ends. Germline CDR1 and CDR2: DFQATT and SNEGSKA (reference sequence). The CDR3 sequence is 14 residues long. Individual cDNA molecules received unique molecular identifiers. TCRdb ran MiXCR on the 5' RACE reads and lists one entry per CDR3 protein. The data contain over 85,000 distinct CDR3 sequences, roughly 15% of them singletons. Whole-study findings and limits: Private and CD4 specificities were missed by VDJdb matching, which favored anti-spike CD8 responses.

This clonotype occurred many times. Its antigen is still unknown. This receptor was taken from an adult who was a healthcare worker with PCR-confirmed SARS-CoV-2 infection or an uninfected control (not recorded which). The V gene is TRBV20-1, the J gene TRBJ2-1; D might be TRBD2 (5 bases). The source material was whole blood. The CDR3: CSATSGSSYNEQFF. The CDR3 nucleotides are TGCAGTGCTACCAGCGGAAGCTCCTACAATGAGCAGTTCTTC.